This TCR beta chain was captured by sequencing in a study of blood T cell repertoires in COVID-19. Study-wide context: From the United States, Italy and Spain came samples of acute and convalescent COVID-19. Sample material is recorded as cDNA or gDNA derived from T cells, B-cell-depleted T cells, or PBMCs.

This clone turned up a few times. The trim removed 4 bases at V and 9 bases at J, leaving 12 bases unmatched. The CDR3 covers 16 residues. In germline, CDR1 is MGHDK, CDR2 SYGVNS. Per the original data handling: From reference gene primer amplification, estimates of nucleated cell counts were derived. The repertoire was sequenced with immunoSEQ multiplex PCR; TCRdb's copy has only in-frame clones and lacks some. V, J and clone size were drawn from that table, and D and trimming were deduced from the DNA. The sample has around 230,000 clones, about 85% seen once. Sequencing input: peripheral blood. This chain uses TRBV25-1 with TRBJ1-6; 7 nucleotides match TRBD1. This TCR derives from a man between 60 and 75 years old who had recovered from COVID-19. As DNA, the CDR3 is TGTGCCAGCAGTGGGGCCCCGGGACAGTTTGTTTCACCCCTCCACTTT. It specifies CASSGAPGQFVSPLHF.